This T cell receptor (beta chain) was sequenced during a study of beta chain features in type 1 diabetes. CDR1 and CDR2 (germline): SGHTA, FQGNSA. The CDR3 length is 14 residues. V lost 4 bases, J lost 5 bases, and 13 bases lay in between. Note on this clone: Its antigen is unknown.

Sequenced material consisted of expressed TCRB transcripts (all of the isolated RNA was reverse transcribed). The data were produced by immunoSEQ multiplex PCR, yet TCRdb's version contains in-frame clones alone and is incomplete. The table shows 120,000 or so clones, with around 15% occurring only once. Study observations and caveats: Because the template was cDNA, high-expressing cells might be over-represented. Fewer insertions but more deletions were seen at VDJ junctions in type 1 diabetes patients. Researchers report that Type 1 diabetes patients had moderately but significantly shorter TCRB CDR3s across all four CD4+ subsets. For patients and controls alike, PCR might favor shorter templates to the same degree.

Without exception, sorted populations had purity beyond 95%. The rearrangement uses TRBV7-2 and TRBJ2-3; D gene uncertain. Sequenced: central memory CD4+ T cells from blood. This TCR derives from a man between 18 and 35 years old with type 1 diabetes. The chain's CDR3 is CASSSSKTVDTQYF. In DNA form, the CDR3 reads TGTGCCAGCAGCTCTTCAAAGACGGTAGATACGCAGTATTTT.